The 13 T cell receptor beta chains below were found in one sample sequenced in a study of T cell repertoires in cytomegalovirus infection. TCRdb used MiXCR to reprocess the reads, holding one entry per CDR3 protein. The data show about 440,000 distinct CDR3 sequences, roughly 30% seen once. Sequencing was done on a sample of PBMCs. All receptors derive from a human donor in good health (CMV status not recorded). Some clones in this sample may be carry-over from other donors' samples.

This clonotype has ten or more counts. V and J are TRBV7-6 and TRBJ2-3, with TRBD2 matching over 7 bases. In germline, CDR1 is SGHVS, CDR2 FNYEAQ. The CDR3 totals 15 residues. V gave up 4 bases and J gave up 6 bases; unmatched junction bases: 10. The CDR3 reads CASSSWTSPLDTQYF. The CDR3 region has the DNA TGTGCCAGCAGCTCCTGGACTAGTCCCCTTGATACGCAGTATTTT.

V usage is TRBV5-1 and J usage is TRBJ2-7; no reliable D call. The germline V and J ends were trimmed by 1 base and 9 bases, with 14 bases remaining between them. In germline, CDR1 is SGHRS, CDR2 YFSETQ. The CDR3 has 13 amino acids. This CDR3 reads CASSLMWGSGQYF. DNA of the CDR3: TGCGCCAGCAGCTTGATGTGGGGATCTGGGCAGTACTTC.

This clonotype was picked up a small number of times. V gene TRBV20-1 combines with J gene TRBJ2-3; unclear D gene. Germline V gene data show CDR1 as DFQATT and CDR2 as SNEGSKA (reference sequence). The length of the CDR3 is 14 residues. Between the trimmed V and J ends, which lost 3 bases and 2 bases, there was a span of 12 bases. The CDR3 protein is CSARDLTPTDTQYF. CDR3 coding DNA: TGCAGTGCTAGGGACCTGACACCCACAGATACGCAGTATTTT.

This clonotype appeared many times. The chain is built from TRBV7-6 and TRBJ1-1, with TRBD1 identical over 9 bases. There are 14 residues in the CDR3. Germline CDR1 is SGHVS and CDR2 is FNYEAQ. V lost 4 bases to trimming and J lost 7 bases; unmatched junction nucleotides: 7. The CDR3 bases are TGTGCCAGCAGCTCGACAGGGGGGACCGGTGAAGCTTTCTTT. As protein: CASSSTGGTGEAFF.

This rearrangement joins TRBV7-9 to TRBJ1-1, with TRBD1 identical over 9 bases. The CDR3 has 15 amino acids. Unmatched junction bases numbered 6, after V lost 6 bases and J lost 1 base. CDR1 and CDR2 from the germline V gene are SEHNR and FQNEAQ (reference sequence). CDR3 sequence: CASSSDRGTNTEAFF. The CDR3 DNA follows: TGTGCCAGCAGTTCGGACAGGGGAACGAACACTGAAGCTTTCTTT.

The rearrangement uses TRBV6-6 and TRBJ1-2; D gene unclear. This CDR3 contains 14 residues. Trimming stripped 7 bases from V and 4 bases from J, with 16 bases between. Germline loops: CDR1 MNHNY, CDR2 SVGAGI (reference sequence). CDR3 residues: CASTKNERGYGYTF. CDR3 coding DNA: TGTGCCAGCACCAAAAACGAGCGAGGCTATGGCTACACCTTC.

The chain carries TRBV25-1 and TRBJ2-5, with D maybe TRBD2 (5 bases). The V gene's germline CDR1 is MGHDK and CDR2 SYGVNS. Trimming stripped 6 bases from V and 4 bases from J, with 18 bases between. This CDR3 contains 15 residues. The CDR3 protein is CASSPPTGLGETQYF. CDR3 coding DNA: TGTGCCAGCAGCCCCCCCACGGGATTAGGAGAGACCCAGTACTTC. The full variable domain, in which reference TRBV25-1 and TRBJ2-5 provide the parts outside the CDR3, is EADIYQTPRYLVIGTGKKITLECSQTMGHDKMYWYQQDPGMELHLIHYSYGVNSTEKGDLSSESTVSRIRTEHFPLTLESARPSHTSQYLCASSPPTGLGETQYFGPGTRLLVL.

The V gene is TRBV15, the J gene TRBJ1-4; 7 nucleotides line up with TRBD1. Trimming cost V 1 base and J 8 bases; bases outside gene matches: 4. The length of the CDR3 is 14 residues. Germline assignment: CDR1 LNHNV and CDR2 YYDKDF (reference sequence). DNA for the CDR3: TGTGCCACCAGCAGAGGTGGACAGGAGGAAAAACTGTTTTTT. Residues: CATSRGGQEEKLFF.

The V and J genes are TRBV18 and TRBJ2-2; TRBD1 might be the D (6 bases). Germline loops: CDR1 KGHSH, CDR2 LQKENI. The germline V and J ends were trimmed by 3 bases and 2 bases, with 16 bases remaining between them. CDR3 size: 17 residues. CDR3 amino acids: CASSPTGPGINTGELFF. CDR3 bases: TGTGCCAGCTCACCGACAGGACCCGGAATAAACACCGGGGAGCTGTTTTTT.

The chain couples TRBV20-1 to TRBJ2-7; D uncertain. The V end lost 0 bases, the J end lost 3 bases, and 15 bases lay between the germline ends. The CDR3 is 15 amino acids. Per the germline V gene, CDR1 is DFQATT and CDR2 is SNEGSKA (reference sequence). The CDR3 loop is CSARDLRPGDYEQYF. In DNA form, the CDR3 reads TGCAGTGCTAGAGATCTTCGGCCGGGTGACTACGAGCAGTACTTC.

This sequence joins TRBV20-1 and TRBJ2-1; no clear D gene. Trimming removed 8 bases at V and 8 bases at J, with 19 bases between. The germline gives CDR1 DFQATT, CDR2 SNEGSKA (reference sequence). The CDR3 runs 13 residues. CDR3 DNA sequence: TGCAGTAATCTTAGCCCGCCCAAAGATGAGCAGTTCTTC. It specifies CSNLSPPKDEQFF.

V usage is TRBV24-1 and J usage is TRBJ2-7; no firm D call. The V and J ends lost 8 bases and 3 bases respectively, with 13 bases between them. CDR3 length: 13 residues. CDR1 and CDR2 (germline): KGHDR, SFDVKD. The CDR3 DNA follows: TGTGCCACCATCCCTGGCCGGAACTACGAGCAGTACTTC. Translation: CATIPGRNYEQYF.

In this sample, this clonotype turned up many times. This chain connects TRBV6-5 to TRBJ1-1; possible D gene TRBD1, 6 bases. The CDR3 runs 16 residues. The V end was cut by 2 bases, the J end by 4 bases, with 17 bases between. Germline V gives CDR1 MNHEY, CDR2 SVGAGI. CDR3 DNA: TGTGCCAGCAGTTACGGGAATAGGGGGAGCAGCACTGAAGCTTTCTTT. As protein: CASSYGNRGSSTEAFF.